Below, 32 T cell receptor beta chains from the same sample are listed, as sequenced in a study of blood T cell repertoires in COVID-19. Here immunoSEQ multiplex PCR was the method, and the copy in TCRdb shows in-frame clones only, minus some. The sample shows approximately 220,000 clones, about 83% of them seen only once. Input material: PBMCs or T cells enriched from blood (not recorded which). The origin of the receptors is a woman in her forties or fifties who had been exposed to COVID-19.

The V call is TRBV28, the J call TRBJ1-2, with 9 bases that match TRBD1. The germline V gene has CDR1 MDHEN and CDR2 SYDVKM. The CDR3 is 17 amino acids. J gave up 4 bases and V 7 bases, and 16 bases lay outside the gene matches. CDR3 bases: TGTGCCAGCACCATCATATTTACCGGACAGGGGAGCTATGGCTACACCTTC. Protein sequence: CASTIIFTGQGSYGYTF.

This clone has just a few counts. J is TRBJ1-4 and V is TRBV6-2 or TRBV6-3; 11 nucleotides align to TRBD1. Per germline, CDR1 MNHEY and CDR2 SVGEGT. CDR3 length: 17 amino acids. Trimming at V came to 2 bases and at J to 8 bases, leaving 10 bases not matched to a gene. CDR3 bases: TGTGCCAGCAGTTACCGCTTCGGCCGGGACAGGGGGGAAAAACTGTTTTTT. This sequence encodes CASSYRFGRDRGEKLFF.

The V gene is TRBV28, the J gene TRBJ1-2, with a tentative D call TRBD1 (5 bases). The germline gives CDR1 MDHEN, CDR2 SYDVKM. This CDR3 has 14 residues. Trimming pared 5 bases from V and 0 bases from J, leaving 10 bases between. The CDR3 loop reads CASSLPGSNYGYTF. The CDR3 DNA is TGTGCCAGCAGTCTCCCAGGGTCTAACTATGGCTACACCTTC.

The chain employs TRBV3-1 (or the pseudogene TRBV3-2) and TRBJ1-1; a possible D gene is TRBD1 (6 bases). The CDR3 loop spans 13 amino acids. V shed 2 bases and J shed 4 bases, with 8 bases lying between them. Germline CDR1 LGHDT, CDR2 YNNKEL (reference sequence). CDR3 DNA sequence: TGTGCCAGCAGCCAAACAGGGACCACTGAAGCTTTCTTT. Translation gives CASSQTGTTEAFF.

The gene calls are TRBV19 and TRBJ1-6; the D is unclear. The germline V and J ends were trimmed by 3 bases and 6 bases, with 12 bases remaining between them. CDR1 is LNHDA and CDR2 is SQIVND in the germline V gene (reference sequence). The CDR3 consists of 15 residues. CDR3: CASSIGTVSNSPLHF. CDR3 nucleotide sequence: TGTGCCAGTAGTATCGGTACAGTCTCTAATTCACCCCTCCACTTT.

To note about this clone: The sample holds other DNA sequences that translate to the same CDR3. The chain is built from TRBV7-9 and TRBJ1-5, with D perhaps matching TRBD1 (5 bases). The V gene lost 5 bases and the J gene lost 1 base, with 9 bases spanning the gap. The CDR3 totals 14 residues. The V gene's germline CDR1 is SEHNR and CDR2 FQNEAQ (reference sequence). CDR3 amino acids: CASSAGGSNQPQHF. The CDR3 coding sequence is TGTGCCAGCAGCGCCGGGGGGAGCAATCAGCCCCAGCATTTT.

The chain combines TRBV29-1 with TRBJ2-7; D possibly corresponds to TRBD1 (6 bases). The ends were cut back, 3 bases at V and 2 bases at J, with 8 bases in the middle. This CDR3 comprises 12 residues. In germline, CDR1 is SQVTM, CDR2 ANQGSEA. CDR3 region: CSVEGAPYEQYF. CDR3 nucleotide sequence: TGCAGCGTTGAGGGGGCTCCCTACGAGCAGTACTTC.

CDR3 nucleotide sequence: TGTGCCACAACGCTGGGACTAGTCTACAATGAGCAGTTCTTC. This gives the protein CATTLGLVYNEQFF. The rearrangement links TRBV2 to TRBJ2-1; 8 bases fit TRBD2. The J segment lost 3 bases and the V segment lost 10 bases, leaving 8 bases of the junction unmatched. CDR1 SNHLY and CDR2 FYNNEI come from the germline V gene. This CDR3 is 14 amino acids long. Using reference TRBV2 and TRBJ2-1 for the parts outside the CDR3, the full variable domain is EPEVTQTPSHQVTQMGQEVILRCVPISNHLYFYWYRQILGQKVEFLVSFYNNEISEKSEIFDDQFSVERPDGSNFTLKIRSTKLEDSAMYFCATTLGLVYNEQFFGPGTRLTVL.

The rearrangement uses TRBV28 and TRBJ1-5; D call uncertain. V shed 7 bases and J shed 5 bases, with 9 bases lying between them. The CDR3 covers 12 residues. Germline V CDR1 and CDR2: MDHEN, SYDVKM. The chain's CDR3 is CASTSPDQPQHF. The CDR3 region has the DNA TGTGCCAGCACCTCCCCGGATCAGCCCCAGCATTTT.

The chain employs TRBV7-3 and TRBJ2-5; 10 nucleotides align to TRBD2. The CDR3 has 15 residues. Germline V gene lookup returns CDR1 SGHTA and CDR2 FQGTGA. V shed 2 bases and J 5 bases; nucleotides not matched to a gene: 5. CDR3 sequence reads: CASSLLAGAVETQYF. Here the CDR3 DNA reads TGTGCCAGCAGCTTACTAGCGGGGGCGGTGGAGACCCAGTACTTC.

The chain is built from TRBV27 and TRBJ2-1, with a tentative D call TRBD1 (7 bases). The germline gives CDR1 MNHEY, CDR2 SMNVEV (reference sequence). The V end lost 5 bases, the J end lost 4 bases, and 18 bases lay between the germline ends. The CDR3 sequence is 16 residues long. CDR3 sequence reads: CASSPLRRGRYNEQFF. The DNA of the CDR3 is TGTGCCAGCAGTCCGCTGAGGAGGGGGCGTTACAATGAGCAGTTCTTC.

In its sample, this clone was seen once. The V gene is TRBV19, the J gene TRBJ1-5; 10 positions agree with TRBD1. Germline V gives CDR1 LNHDA, CDR2 SQIVND (reference sequence). The junction had 9 bases not matched to a gene; V was cut back by 3 bases and J by 4 bases. This CDR3 spans 17 amino acids. CDR3 amino acids: CASSISPGQGMNQPQHF. CDR3 coding DNA: TGTGCCAGTAGTATTAGTCCGGGACAGGGGATGAATCAGCCCCAGCATTTT.

The chain joins TRBV6-2 or TRBV6-3 to TRBJ2-1, with a possible D match to TRBD2 (7 bases). Germline assignment: CDR1 MNHEY and CDR2 SVGEGT. V was trimmed by 4 bases and J by 5 bases, leaving 15 bases between them. The length of the CDR3 is 15 residues. The CDR3 is CASSWGGPGDNEQFF. Written as DNA, the CDR3 is TGTGCCAGCAGTTGGGGGGGGCCAGGAGACAATGAGCAGTTCTTC.

V gene TRBV11-2 combines with J gene TRBJ1-2; D gene ambiguous. The CDR3 has 14 amino acids. Germline lookup yields CDR1 SGHAT and CDR2 FQNNGV. V shed 5 bases and J shed 3 bases, with 13 bases lying between them. CDR3 in DNA: TGTGCCAGCAGCCCATCCACCGGGGACTATGGCTACACCTTC. Protein sequence: CASSPSTGDYGYTF.

The genes are TRBV5-1 and TRBJ1-1; TRBD1 matches 10 bases. V was clipped by 4 bases and J by 0 bases; unmatched bases: 15. Germline CDR1 is SGHRS and CDR2 is YFSETQ. The CDR3 covers 19 residues. DNA for the CDR3: TGCGCCAGCAGCGTTGTATCGGGACAGGGGTTTCTTATGAACACTGAAGCTTTCTTT. This codes for CASSVVSGQGFLMNTEAFF.

V usage is TRBV6-6 and J usage is TRBJ1-2; 12 positions match TRBD1. The CDR3 spans 18 residues. CDR1 is MNHNY, CDR2 SVGAGI, per germline (reference sequence). V lost 5 bases and J lost 0; bases outside the gene matches: 10. CDR3: CASSRGTGGSIANYGYTF. The CDR3 nucleotides read TGTGCCAGCAGTCGGGGGACAGGGGGCTCGATAGCTAACTATGGCTACACCTTC.

The chain couples TRBV11-3 to TRBJ2-3, with 10 bases matching TRBD2. The V gene's germline CDR1 is SGHNT and CDR2 YENEEA. Trimming removed 5 bases from V and 3 bases from J; junction bases left unmatched: 2. This CDR3 region has 14 residues. The chain's CDR3 is CASSHSGGTDTQYF. DNA of the CDR3: TGTGCCAGCAGCCATAGCGGGGGGACAGATACGCAGTATTTT.

The chain joins TRBV7-2 to TRBJ1-5, with 8 bases fitting TRBD1. J gave up 2 bases and V 5 bases, and 5 bases lay outside the gene matches. The CDR3 has 15 residues. CDR1 is SGHTA, CDR2 FQGNSA, per germline. The CDR3 spells CASSVGQGGNQPQHF. In nucleotides, the CDR3 is TGTGCCAGCAGCGTAGGACAGGGAGGCAATCAGCCCCAGCATTTT.

This clone was counted only a few times. The chain has TRBV30 and TRBJ1-1, with a possible D match to TRBD1 (6 bases). The germline V gene has CDR1 GTSNPN and CDR2 SVGIG (reference sequence). The CDR3 is made up of 13 amino acids. The ends were cut back, 3 bases at V and 4 bases at J, with 12 bases in the middle. DNA of the CDR3: TGTGCCTGGAGGGCGAGGGGGAGCACTGAAGCTTTCTTT. Protein sequence: CAWRARGSTEAFF.

The CDR3 DNA follows: TGTGCCAGTAGTGTGGAGGGAACCTCTAACTATGGCTACACCTTC. Translating gives CASSVEGTSNYGYTF. The rearrangement joins TRBV19 to TRBJ1-2; no reliable D call. The CDR3 has 15 amino acids. Germline V CDR1 and CDR2: LNHDA, SQIVND (reference sequence). Trimming stripped 5 bases from V and 0 bases from J, with 13 bases between.

A remark on this clone: The conserved final phenylalanine or tryptophan is absent from the CDR3, which likely points to a read error. Because the CDR3's place on the DNA is in doubt, the DNA is left out and the CDR3 is given as listed by TCRdb. The chain recombines TRBV2 with TRBJ1-1. Germline V gives CDR1 SNHLY, CDR2 FYNNEI. The CDR3 spans 8 residues, counting both ends. CDR3 region: CASSRGKS.

This clone was observed a handful of times. This sequence joins TRBV30 and TRBJ2-7; the D gene is possibly TRBD1 (6 bases). The CDR3 is 13 amino acids. The germline CDR1 and CDR2 sequences are GTSNPN and SVGIG (reference sequence). The V end was cut by 5 bases, the J end by 6 bases, with 17 bases between. For the CDR3, the DNA is TGTGCCTGGGCCGGGGACATCGCAGTCGAGCAGTACTTC. It encodes CAWAGDIAVEQYF.

The chain combines TRBV24-1 with TRBJ2-2; 10 bases agree with TRBD1. The junction had 10 bases not matched to a gene; V was cut back by 1 base and J by 6 bases. This CDR3 contains 18 residues. The V gene's germline CDR1 is KGHDR and CDR2 SFDVKD. The CDR3 here is CATSDFIGTGVSSGELFF. CDR3 DNA sequence: TGTGCCACCAGTGATTTTATCGGGACAGGGGTATCATCCGGGGAGCTGTTTTTT.

This rearrangement joins TRBV28 to TRBJ1-1; possible D gene TRBD1, 5 bases. V dropped 11 bases and J dropped 12 bases, with 19 bases sitting between them. The V gene's germline CDR1 is MDHEN and CDR2 SYDVKM. The CDR3 runs 11 residues. The CDR3 DNA reads TGTGCCTGTGAAAGCACCAGGGAAACTTTCTTT. Residues: CACESTRETFF.

The chain has TRBV18 and TRBJ1-4, with D perhaps matching TRBD1 (5 bases). V lost 3 bases and J lost 12, with 14 bases in between. Germline CDR1 is KGHSH and CDR2 is LQKENI. This CDR3 spans 13 amino acids. Here the CDR3 DNA reads TGTGCCAGCTCACCTGGCGGCATGACAGAACTGTTTTTT. It yields the protein CASSPGGMTELFF.

CDR3 loop: CAWSVTQNNYGYTF. The CDR3, as DNA: TGTGCCTGGAGTGTAACACAGAATAACTATGGCTACACCTTC. The V and J genes are TRBV30 and TRBJ1-2; D is unresolved. Between the trimmed V and J ends, which lost 0 bases and 1 base, there was a span of 9 bases. The CDR3 runs 14 residues. Germline V lookup: CDR1 GTSNPN, CDR2 SVGIG (reference sequence).

V usage is TRBV5-1 and J usage is TRBJ1-3; 11 nucleotides align to TRBD1. From germline, CDR1 is SGHRS and CDR2 YFSETQ. The CDR3 is 16 amino acids. Germline trimming cut 2 bases from V and 3 bases from J; bases unmatched to any gene: 4. CDR3 region: CASSFGGTGGGNTIYF. The CDR3 DNA reads as TGCGCCAGCAGCTTTGGCGGGACAGGGGGTGGAAACACCATATATTTT.

This chain connects TRBV10-3 to TRBJ2-2; TRBD2 agrees at 11 bases. The CDR3 contains 17 residues. Losses at the gene ends were 5 bases for V and 0 bases for J; bases not matched to a gene: 5. Germline CDR1 reads ENHRY; CDR2 reads SYGVKD. The CDR3 loop reads CAISPLAGATNTGELFF. DNA for the CDR3: TGTGCCATCAGTCCACTAGCGGGGGCCACGAACACCGGGGAGCTGTTTTTT.

The CDR3 DNA sequence: TGTGCTAGTGACCTCGGACAGGGGGGATTCCATGAGCAGTTCTTC. This translates into CASDLGQGGFHEQFF. The genes are TRBV12-5 and TRBJ2-1, with TRBD1 matching over 10 bases. Germline-derived CDR1 and CDR2 are LGHNT and FRNRAP. The CDR3 is 15 residues long. The V segment lost 7 bases and the J segment 8 bases; nucleotides outside the gene matches: 11. Variable domain in full (rest from reference TRBV12-5 and TRBJ2-1): DARVTQTPRHKVTEMGQEVTMRCQPILGHNTVFWYRQTMMQGLELLAYFRNRAPLDDSGMPKDRFSAEMPDATLATLKIQPSEPRDSAVYFCASDLGQGGFHEQFFGPGTRLTVL.

J is TRBJ2-3 and V is TRBV9; no clear D. V lost 0 bases and J lost 5, with 7 bases in between. Germline CDR1 is SGDLS and CDR2 is YYNGEE. The CDR3 has 13 amino acids. The chain's CDR3 is CASSVEGVDTQYF. For the CDR3, the DNA is TGTGCCAGCAGCGTAGAAGGAGTAGATACGCAGTATTTT.

The chain recombines TRBV12-5 with TRBJ1-2; D remains unclear. Between the trimmed V and J ends, which lost 2 bases and 7 bases, there was a span of 11 bases. From germline, CDR1 is LGHNT and CDR2 FRNRAP. The CDR3 sequence is 13 residues long. The CDR3 here is CASGLLLTGGYTF. The CDR3 nucleotides are TGTGCTAGTGGTTTGCTCCTTACGGGTGGCTACACCTTC.

This sequence joins TRBV7-9 and TRBJ1-4; possible D gene TRBD1, 6 bases. Trimming took 2 bases from V and 6 from J, leaving 16 bases between them. CDR3 length equals 16 residues. In germline, CDR1 is SEHNR, CDR2 FQNEAQ (reference sequence). This CDR3 is CASSLSAQGNDEKLFF. The CDR3 DNA follows: TGTGCCAGCAGCTTAAGCGCCCAGGGGAATGATGAAAAACTGTTTTTT.